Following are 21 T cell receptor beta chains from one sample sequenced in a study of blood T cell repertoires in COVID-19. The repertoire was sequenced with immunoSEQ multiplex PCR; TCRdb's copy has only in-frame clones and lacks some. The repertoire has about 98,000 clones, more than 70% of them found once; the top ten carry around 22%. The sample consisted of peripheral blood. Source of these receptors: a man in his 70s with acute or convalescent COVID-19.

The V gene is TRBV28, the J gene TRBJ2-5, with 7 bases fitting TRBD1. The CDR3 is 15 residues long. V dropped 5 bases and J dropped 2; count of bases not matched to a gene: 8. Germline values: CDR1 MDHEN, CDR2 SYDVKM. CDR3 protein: CASSPLTGNQETQYF. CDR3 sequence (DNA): TGTGCCAGCAGTCCCCTGACAGGGAATCAAGAGACCCAGTACTTC.

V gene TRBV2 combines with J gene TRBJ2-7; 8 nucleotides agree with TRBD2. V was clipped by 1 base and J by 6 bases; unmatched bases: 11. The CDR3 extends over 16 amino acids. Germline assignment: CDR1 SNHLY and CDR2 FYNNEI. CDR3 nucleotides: TGTGCCAGCAGTGAAGATTGGACGGGAGGGCCCGGCGAGCAGTACTTC. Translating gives CASSEDWTGGPGEQYF. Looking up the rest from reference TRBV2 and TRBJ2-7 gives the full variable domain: EPEVTQTPSHQVTQMGQEVILRCVPISNHLYFYWYRQILGQKVEFLVSFYNNEISEKSEIFDDQFSVERPDGSNFTLKIRSTKLEDSAMYFCASSEDWTGGPGEQYFGPGTRLTVT.

This CDR3 is CASSLDGLAVYNEQFF. CDR3 coding DNA: TGTGCCAGCAGCTTAGATGGGCTAGCGGTCTACAATGAGCAGTTCTTC. This sequence joins TRBV7-6 and TRBJ2-1, with 7 bases aligning to TRBD2. Germline V gene lookup returns CDR1 SGHVS and CDR2 FNYEAQ. V lost 1 base and J lost 3; bases outside the gene matches: 6. CDR3 length: 16 residues. The full variable domain, completed using reference TRBV7-6 and TRBJ2-1, is GAGVSQSPRYKVTKRGQDVALRCDPISGHVSLYWYRQALGQGPEFLTYFNYEAQQDKSGLPNDRFSAERPEGSISTLTIQRTEQRDSAMYRCASSLDGLAVYNEQFFGPGTRLTVL.

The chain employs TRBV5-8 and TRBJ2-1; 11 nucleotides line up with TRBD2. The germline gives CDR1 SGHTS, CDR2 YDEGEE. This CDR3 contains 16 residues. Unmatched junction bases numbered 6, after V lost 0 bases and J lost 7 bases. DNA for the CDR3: TGTGCCAGCAGCTTGGCCCGGCTAGCGGGAGGAAATGAGCAGTTCTTC. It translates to CASSLARLAGGNEQFF.

This CDR3 is CASSLTGAGEQYF. DNA of the CDR3: TGTGCCAGCAGCTTAACAGGGGCAGGCGAGCAGTACTTC. V and J are TRBV11-3 and TRBJ2-7, with 7 bases identical to TRBD1. The CDR3 has 13 residues. Germline trimming cut 2 bases from V and 6 bases from J; bases unmatched to any gene: 4. CDR1 is SGHNT and CDR2 is YENEEA in the germline V gene.

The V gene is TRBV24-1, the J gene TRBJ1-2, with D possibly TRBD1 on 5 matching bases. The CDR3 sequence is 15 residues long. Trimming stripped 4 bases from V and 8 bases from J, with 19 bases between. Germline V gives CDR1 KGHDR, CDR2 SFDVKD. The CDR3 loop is CATSDPAGGSRGYTF. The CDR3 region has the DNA TGTGCCACCAGTGACCCGGCGGGGGGGTCGCGAGGCTACACCTTC.

CDR3 amino acids: CASSDSSGANVLTF. Written as DNA, the CDR3 is TGCGCCAGCAGCGACAGCTCTGGGGCCAACGTCCTGACTTTC. The chain employs TRBV5-1 and TRBJ2-6, with D perhaps TRBD1 (5 bases). CDR3 size: 14 residues. The V gene lost 4 bases and the J gene lost 0 bases, with 5 bases spanning the gap. CDR1 and CDR2 from the germline V gene are SGHRS and YFSETQ.

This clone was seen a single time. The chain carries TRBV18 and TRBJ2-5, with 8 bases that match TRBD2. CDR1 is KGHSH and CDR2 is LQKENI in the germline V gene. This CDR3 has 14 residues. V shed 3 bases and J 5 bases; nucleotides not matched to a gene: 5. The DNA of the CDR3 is TGTGCCAGCTCACCCCGCGGGGGGCAGGAGACCCAGTACTTC. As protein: CASSPRGGQETQYF.

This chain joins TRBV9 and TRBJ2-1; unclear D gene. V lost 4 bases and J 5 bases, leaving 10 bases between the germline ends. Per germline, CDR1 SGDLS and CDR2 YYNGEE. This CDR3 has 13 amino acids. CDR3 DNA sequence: TGTGCCAGCAGCACTGAGCCGGACAATGAGCAGTTCTTC. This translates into CASSTEPDNEQFF.

The CDR3 reads CATSDPTGSTDTQYF. The CDR3 coding sequence is TGTGCCACCAGTGACCCGACAGGTAGCACAGATACGCAGTATTTT. V usage is TRBV24-1 and J usage is TRBJ2-3, with a weak D call TRBD1 (6 bases). Germline V lookup: CDR1 KGHDR, CDR2 SFDVKD. This CDR3 is 15 amino acids long. V was shortened by 4 bases and J by 0 bases, with 10 bases between the two germline ends.

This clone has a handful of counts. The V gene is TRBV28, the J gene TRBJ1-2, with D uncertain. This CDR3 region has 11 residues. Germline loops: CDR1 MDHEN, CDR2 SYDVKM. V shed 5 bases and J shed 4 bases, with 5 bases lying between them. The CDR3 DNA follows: TGTGCCAGCAGTCCCGGCTATGGCTACACCTTC. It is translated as CASSPGYGYTF.

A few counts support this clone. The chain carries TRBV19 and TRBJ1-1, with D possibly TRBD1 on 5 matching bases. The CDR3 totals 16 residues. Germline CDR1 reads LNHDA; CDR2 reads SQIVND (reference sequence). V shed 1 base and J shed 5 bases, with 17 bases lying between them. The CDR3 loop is CASSIGVGRGSTEAFF. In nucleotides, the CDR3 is TGTGCCAGTAGTATAGGAGTGGGTCGGGGGAGTACTGAAGCTTTCTTT.

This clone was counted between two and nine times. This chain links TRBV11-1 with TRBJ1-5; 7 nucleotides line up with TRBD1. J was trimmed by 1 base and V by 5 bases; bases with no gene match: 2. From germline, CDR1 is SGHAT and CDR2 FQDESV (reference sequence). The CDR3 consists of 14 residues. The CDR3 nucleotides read TGTGCCAGCAGCCTACAGGGGAGCAATCAGCCCCAGCATTTT. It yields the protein CASSLQGSNQPQHF.

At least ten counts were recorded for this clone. Here the CDR3 DNA reads TGCAGCGTTTGGGACATCCGCGGTGAAAAACTGTTTTTT. This codes for CSVWDIRGEKLFF. The rearrangement links TRBV29-1 to TRBJ1-4, with a weak D call TRBD1 (6 bases). V shed 5 bases and J shed 7 bases, with 14 bases lying between them. The CDR3 consists of 13 residues. Germline lookup yields CDR1 SQVTM and CDR2 ANQGSEA.

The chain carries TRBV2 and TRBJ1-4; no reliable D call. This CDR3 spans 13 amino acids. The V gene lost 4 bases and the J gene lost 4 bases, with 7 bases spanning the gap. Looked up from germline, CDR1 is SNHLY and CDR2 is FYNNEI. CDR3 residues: CASSASVNEKLFF. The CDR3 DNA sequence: TGTGCCAGCAGTGCGTCCGTTAATGAAAAACTGTTTTTT. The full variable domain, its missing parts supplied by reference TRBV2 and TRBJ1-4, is EPEVTQTPSHQVTQMGQEVILRCVPISNHLYFYWYRQILGQKVEFLVSFYNNEISEKSEIFDDQFSVERPDGSNFTLKIRSTKLEDSAMYFCASSASVNEKLFFGSGTQLSVL.

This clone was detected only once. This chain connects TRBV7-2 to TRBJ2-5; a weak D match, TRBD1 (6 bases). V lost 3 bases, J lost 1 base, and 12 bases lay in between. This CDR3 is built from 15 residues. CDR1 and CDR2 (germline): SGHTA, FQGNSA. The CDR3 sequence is CASSFNQGIQETQYF. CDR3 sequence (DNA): TGTGCCAGCAGCTTCAATCAGGGGATCCAAGAGACCCAGTACTTC.

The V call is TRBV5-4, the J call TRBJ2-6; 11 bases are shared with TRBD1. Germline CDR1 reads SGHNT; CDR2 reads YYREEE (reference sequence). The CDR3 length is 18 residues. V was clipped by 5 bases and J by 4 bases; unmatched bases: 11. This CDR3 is CASRAGTGGRAGANVLTF. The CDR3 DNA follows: TGTGCCAGCAGGGCCGGGACAGGGGGACGTGCGGGGGCCAACGTCCTGACTTTC.

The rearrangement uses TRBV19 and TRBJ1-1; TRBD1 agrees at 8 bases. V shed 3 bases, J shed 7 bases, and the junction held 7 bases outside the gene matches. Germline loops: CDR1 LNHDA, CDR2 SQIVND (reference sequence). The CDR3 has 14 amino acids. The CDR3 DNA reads TGTGCCAGTAGTATCGGCAGGGGGCTGAGTGAAGCTTTCTTT. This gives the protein CASSIGRGLSEAFF.

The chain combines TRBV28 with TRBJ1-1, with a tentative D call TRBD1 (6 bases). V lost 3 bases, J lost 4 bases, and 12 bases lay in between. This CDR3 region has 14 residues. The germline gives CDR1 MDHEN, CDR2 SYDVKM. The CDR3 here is CASSFYRVGTEAFF. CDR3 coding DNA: TGTGCCAGCAGTTTTTACAGGGTTGGCACTGAAGCTTTCTTT.

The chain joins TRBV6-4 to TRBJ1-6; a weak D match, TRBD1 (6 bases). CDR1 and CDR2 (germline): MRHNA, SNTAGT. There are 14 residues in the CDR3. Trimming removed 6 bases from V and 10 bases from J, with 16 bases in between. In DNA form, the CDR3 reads TGTGCCAGCAGGGCCTCAGGGGAAGGCTCACCCCTCCACTTT. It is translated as CASRASGEGSPLHF.

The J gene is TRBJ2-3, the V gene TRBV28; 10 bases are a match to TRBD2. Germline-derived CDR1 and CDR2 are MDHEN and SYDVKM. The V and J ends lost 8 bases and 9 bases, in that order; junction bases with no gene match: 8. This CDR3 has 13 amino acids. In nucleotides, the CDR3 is TGTGCCAGCTGGACTAGCGGACTTTGGACGCAGTATTTT. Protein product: CASWTSGLWTQYF.